The 29 T cell receptor beta chains reported below all come from one sample, sequenced in a study of blood T cell repertoires in COVID-19. TCRdb's copy holds only in-frame clones and misses some; the assay was immunoSEQ multiplex PCR. The sample carries 210,000 or so clones, about three quarters recorded once. Sequenced sample: peripheral blood. All receptors derive from an elderly woman with active or convalescent COVID-19.

The V and J genes are TRBV5-1 and TRBJ1-1; 7 nucleotides line up with TRBD1. CDR3 length: 15 amino acids. The V gene end was trimmed by 1 base and the J gene end by 0 bases; junction bases not matched to a gene: 3. Looked up from germline, CDR1 is SGHRS and CDR2 is YFSETQ. CDR3 coding DNA: TGCGCCAGCAGCTTGACAGGGGTTCTGAACACTGAAGCTTTCTTT. Translation: CASSLTGVLNTEAFF.

The CDR3 region is CASSPSGTGIIYGYTF. The DNA for the CDR3 is TGCGCCAGCAGTCCTTCGGGGACAGGGATCATCTATGGCTACACCTTC. This rearrangement joins TRBV5-1 to TRBJ1-2, with 9 positions matching TRBD1. This CDR3 is 16 amino acids long. Germline V gene sequence: CDR1 SGHRS, CDR2 YFSETQ. V trimming: 5 bases; J trimming: 4 bases; junction bases outside the gene matches: 12.

The chain joins TRBV7-9 to TRBJ1-3, with 10 bases matching TRBD1. There are 18 residues in the CDR3. The trim removed 5 bases at V and 0 bases at J, leaving 10 bases unmatched. Germline V lookup: CDR1 SEHNR, CDR2 FQNEAQ (reference sequence). CDR3 amino acids: CASSPHGTGALSGNTIYF. The DNA for the CDR3 is TGTGCCAGCAGCCCCCACGGGACAGGGGCCCTCTCTGGAAACACCATATATTTT.

V gene TRBV7-2 combines with J gene TRBJ1-2; the D is unclear. The germline CDR1 and CDR2 sequences are SGHTA and FQGNSA. This CDR3 spans 13 amino acids. V shed 8 bases and J shed 4 bases, with 14 bases lying between them. CDR3 nucleotides: TGTGCCAGCTTACATGAACGGGGCTATGGCTACACCTTC. Protein sequence: CASLHERGYGYTF.

V usage is TRBV4-1 and J usage is TRBJ2-3; 11 positions match TRBD2. The trim removed 4 bases at V and 0 bases at J, leaving 3 bases unmatched. The CDR3 spans 16 residues. Germline lookup yields CDR1 MGHRA and CDR2 YSYEKL. CDR3 bases: TGCGCCAGCAGCCGCACTAGCGGGGGTAGCACAGATACGCAGTATTTT. It specifies CASSRTSGGSTDTQYF.

The rearrangement joins TRBV28 to TRBJ1-1; the D gene is possibly TRBD1 (6 bases). Trimming removed 5 bases from V and 11 bases from J, with 12 bases in between. Germline CDR1 and CDR2: MDHEN and SYDVKM. The CDR3 is 11 amino acids. The CDR3 coding sequence is TGTGCCAGCAGTAAACCTAGGGGGGCTTTCTTT. Protein: CASSKPRGAFF.

This clone was seen only a few times. The chain employs TRBV28 and TRBJ1-5; 8 nucleotides agree with TRBD1. Trimming removed 3 bases from V and 0 bases from J; junction bases left unmatched: 10. Germline assignment: CDR1 MDHEN and CDR2 SYDVKM. The CDR3 covers 18 residues. Here the CDR3 DNA reads TGTGCCAGCAGTTTGGACAGGGCTACTACCTATAGCAATCAGCCCCAGCATTTT. Translating it yields CASSLDRATTYSNQPQHF.

This clone was picked up one time. The rearrangement links TRBV5-1 to TRBJ2-7, with TRBD1 identical over 7 bases. Germline assignment: CDR1 SGHRS and CDR2 YFSETQ. After removal of 6 bases from V and 0 bases from J, the junction contained 3 bases not matched to a gene. The CDR3 totals 13 residues. The CDR3 coding sequence is TGCGCCAGCACGGACAGGTCCTCCTACGAGCAGTACTTC. This gives the protein CASTDRSSYEQYF.

This chain uses TRBV9 with TRBJ2-2, with 11 bases aligning to TRBD2. The CDR3 is made up of 17 amino acids. J was trimmed by 4 bases and V by 4 bases; bases with no gene match: 9. The germline CDR1 and CDR2 sequences are SGDLS and YYNGEE. CDR3 amino acids: CASSPTPGLAATGELFF. Written as DNA, the CDR3 is TGTGCCAGCAGCCCTACCCCGGGACTAGCGGCCACCGGGGAGCTGTTTTTT. Together with reference TRBV9 and TRBJ2-2, the CDR3 gives the full variable domain: DSGVTQTPKHLITATGQRVTLRCSPRSGDLSVYWYQQSLDQGLQFLIQYYNGEERAKGNILERFSAQQFPDLHSELNLSSLELGDSALYFCASSPTPGLAATGELFFGEGSRLTVL.

The chain employs TRBV3-1 (or the pseudogene TRBV3-2) and TRBJ1-1; D ambiguous. From germline, CDR1 is LGHDT and CDR2 YNNKEL (reference sequence). The CDR3 runs to 14 residues. V lost 4 bases to trimming and J lost 2 bases, with 11 bases between them. The CDR3 DNA sequence: TGTGCCAGCAGCCCCCTCCGACTAAACACTGAAGCTTTCTTT. Its protein product is CASSPLRLNTEAFF.

This clone was seen only a few times. V is TRBV19 and J is TRBJ1-4; 7 bases agree with TRBD1. This CDR3 spans 15 amino acids. The germline V gene has CDR1 LNHDA and CDR2 SQIVND (reference sequence). J gave up 5 bases and V 4 bases, and 7 bases lay outside the gene matches. The CDR3 loop reads CASSTVRGLNEKLFF. The CDR3 region has the DNA TGTGCCAGTAGTACCGTAAGGGGGCTGAATGAAAAACTGTTTTTT.

This clone was seen at least ten times. V usage is TRBV28 and J usage is TRBJ2-2; 7 bases match TRBD1. Germline CDR1 and CDR2: MDHEN and SYDVKM. V lost 7 bases, J lost 4 bases, and 3 bases stayed unmatched. This CDR3 has 13 residues. The CDR3 reads CASKRGLTGELFF. The CDR3 bases are TGTGCCAGCAAGAGGGGGCTCACCGGGGAGCTGTTTTTT.

The sample holds one count of this clone. The V gene is TRBV6-2 or TRBV6-3, the J gene TRBJ2-3; unclear D gene. Trimming removed 0 bases from V and 2 bases from J, with 6 bases in between. The length of the CDR3 is 14 residues. Per germline, CDR1 MNHEY and CDR2 SVGEGT. CDR3 nucleotides: TGTGCCAGCAGTTACTCCTATCCCACAGATACGCAGTATTTT. As protein: CASSYSYPTDTQYF.

This clone was found a few times. The V gene is TRBV5-1, the J gene TRBJ2-2; 7 bases map to TRBD2. The CDR3 loop spans 15 amino acids. Trimming cost V 1 base and J 3 bases; bases outside gene matches: 3. Germline CDR1 and CDR2: SGHRS and YFSETQ. In DNA, the CDR3 is TGCGCCAGCAGCTTGCGGGGGGACTACACCGGGGAGCTGTTTTTT. This codes for CASSLRGDYTGELFF.

The chain combines TRBV5-1 with TRBJ1-5; the match to TRBD1 covers 9 bases. Losses at the gene ends were 1 base for V and 5 bases for J; bases not matched to a gene: 1. Germline loops: CDR1 SGHRS, CDR2 YFSETQ. The CDR3 runs to 14 residues. The CDR3: CASSLRQGDQPQHF. DNA of the CDR3: TGCGCCAGCAGCTTGCGACAGGGGGATCAGCCCCAGCATTTT.

The chain recombines TRBV27 with TRBJ2-6, with 7 bases matching TRBD1. This CDR3 comprises 17 residues. J was trimmed by 4 bases and V by 6 bases; bases with no gene match: 12. Germline CDR1 reads MNHEY; CDR2 reads SMNVEV (reference sequence). The CDR3 loop reads CASSPGQAVTGANVLTF. CDR3 DNA: TGTGCCAGCAGCCCTGGACAGGCAGTTACGGGGGCCAACGTCCTGACTTTC.

This CDR3 is CASSEVMNTEAFF. DNA of the CDR3: TGCGCCAGCAGCGAGGTAATGAACACTGAAGCTTTCTTT. V and J are TRBV5-1 and TRBJ1-1; no definite D call. The CDR3 contains 13 residues. Germline V lookup: CDR1 SGHRS, CDR2 YFSETQ. V lost 4 bases, J lost 0 bases, and 7 bases lay in between.

The chain is built from TRBV6-2 or TRBV6-3 and TRBJ2-3; TRBD2 aligns across 7 bases. This CDR3 contains 14 residues. Germline lookup yields CDR1 MNHEY and CDR2 SVGEGT. V shed 5 bases, J shed 2 bases, and the junction held 4 bases outside the gene matches. The CDR3, as DNA: TGTGCCAGCAGTCCAGCGGGGTACACAGATACGCAGTATTTT. This translates into CASSPAGYTDTQYF.

The rearrangement links TRBV6-5 to TRBJ1-1; D is undetermined. The length of the CDR3 is 13 residues. CDR1 and CDR2 from the germline V gene are MNHEY and SVGAGI. V was shortened by 4 bases and J by 1 base, with 7 bases between the two germline ends. For the CDR3, the DNA is TGTGCCAGCAGTTTTCCAGAGAACACTGAAGCTTTCTTT. This encodes CASSFPENTEAFF.

V usage is TRBV5-8 and J usage is TRBJ1-4; 7 bases map to TRBD1. The CDR3 is 15 residues long. Trimming removed 2 bases from V and 8 bases from J; junction bases left unmatched: 9. The germline CDR1 and CDR2 sequences are SGHTS and YDEGEE. Here the CDR3 DNA reads TGTGCCAGCAGCTTCAAGAACAGGGGACAAGAAAAACTGTTTTTT. Translation: CASSFKNRGQEKLFF.

The chain is built from TRBV9 and TRBJ1-3; D may be TRBD1 (5 bases). Germline lookup yields CDR1 SGDLS and CDR2 YYNGEE. V dropped 0 bases and J dropped 0 bases, with 10 bases sitting between them. The length of the CDR3 is 16 residues. The CDR3, as DNA: TGTGCCAGCAGCGTAGCAGGGTTGAACTCTGGAAACACCATATATTTT. Encoded protein: CASSVAGLNSGNTIYF.

This clone appeared a few times. The rearrangement links TRBV5-4 to TRBJ2-7, with D possibly TRBD1 on 6 matching bases. CDR1 SGHNT and CDR2 YYREEE come from the germline V gene (reference sequence). V lost 4 bases, J lost 2 bases, and 10 bases lay in between. This CDR3 is built from 13 residues. The CDR3 is CASSRQGTYEQYF. The CDR3 DNA reads TGTGCCAGCAGCAGGCAGGGGACCTACGAGCAGTACTTC.

A few counts support this clone. The chain has TRBV20-1 and TRBJ1-6; 9 bases line up with TRBD1. This CDR3 has 15 residues. V shed 3 bases and J 6 bases; nucleotides not matched to a gene: 6. The germline V gene encodes CDR1 DFQATT and CDR2 SNEGSKA (reference sequence). The CDR3 spells CSASAGTGFNSPLHF. The CDR3 DNA follows: TGCAGTGCTAGTGCCGGGACAGGGTTTAATTCACCCCTCCACTTT.

The chain carries TRBV9 and TRBJ2-3; a weak D match, TRBD1 (5 bases). Trimming shortened V by 2 bases and J by 7 bases, and 8 bases separated the two germline ends. The V gene's germline CDR1 is SGDLS and CDR2 YYNGEE. This CDR3 contains 12 residues. In DNA, the CDR3 is TGTGCCAGCAGCGTTCAGGGCTATACGCAGTATTTT. This gives the protein CASSVQGYTQYF.

The J gene is TRBJ1-1, the V gene TRBV28, with D maybe TRBD1 (5 bases). V gave up 3 bases and J gave up 1 base, with 9 bases separating them. Looked up from germline, CDR1 is MDHEN and CDR2 is SYDVKM. CDR3 length: 14 residues. The CDR3 nucleotides read TGTGCCAGCAGTTTGTTAGGGGAGAACACTGAAGCTTTCTTT. It yields the protein CASSLLGENTEAFF. The complete variable domain, with remaining parts taken from reference TRBV28 and TRBJ1-1, reads DVKVTQSSRYLVKRTGEKVFLECVQDMDHENMFWYRQDPGLGLRLIYFSYDVKMKEKGDIPEGYSVSREKKERFSLILESASTNQTSMYLCASSLLGENTEAFFGQGTRLTVV.

The V and J genes are TRBV5-4 and TRBJ1-2, with 9 bases matching TRBD1. The CDR3 covers 15 residues. Looked up from germline, CDR1 is SGHNT and CDR2 is YYREEE (reference sequence). Unmatched junction bases numbered 9, after V lost 1 base and J lost 8 bases. The CDR3 DNA reads as TGTGCCAGCAGCTTGCGAACAGGGGGCTTGCCCGGCTACACCTTC. Protein: CASSLRTGGLPGYTF.

The chain employs TRBV30 and TRBJ1-4; perhaps TRBD1 as D (5 bases). Germline V gene data show CDR1 as GTSNPN and CDR2 as SVGIG (reference sequence). The CDR3 spans 14 residues. Trimming left V 5 bases short and J 0 bases short, with 10 bases between. This CDR3 reads CAWDRQTTNEKLFF. CDR3 nucleotide sequence: TGTGCCTGGGACCGACAGACAACTAATGAAAAACTGTTTTTT.

J is TRBJ2-3 and V is TRBV12-3 or TRBV12-4; D perhaps matches TRBD2 (5 bases). The V end lost 7 bases, the J end lost 4 bases, and 6 bases lay between the germline ends. CDR3 size: 11 residues. The DNA for the CDR3 is TGTGCCAGCACCGGGGCAGATACGCAGTATTTT. Amino acids: CASTGADTQYF.

In this sample, this clone turned up once. The chain joins TRBV24-1 to TRBJ1-3; possible D gene TRBD1, 6 bases. Per germline, CDR1 KGHDR and CDR2 SFDVKD. The V and J ends lost 3 bases and 4 bases respectively, with 21 bases between them. This CDR3 region has 18 residues. DNA of the CDR3: TGTGCCACCAGTGATCCTCGAGACCGGACAGATATCGGAAACACCATATATTTT. Translated, it gives CATSDPRDRTDIGNTIYF.